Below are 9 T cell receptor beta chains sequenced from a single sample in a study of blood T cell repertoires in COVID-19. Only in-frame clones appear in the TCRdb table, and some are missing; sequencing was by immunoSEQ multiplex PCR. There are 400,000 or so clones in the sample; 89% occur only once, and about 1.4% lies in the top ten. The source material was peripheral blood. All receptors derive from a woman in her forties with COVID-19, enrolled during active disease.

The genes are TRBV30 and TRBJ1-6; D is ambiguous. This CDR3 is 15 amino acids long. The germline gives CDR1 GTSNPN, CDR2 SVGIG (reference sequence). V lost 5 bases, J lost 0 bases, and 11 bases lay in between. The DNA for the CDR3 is TGTGCCTGGGGACTTGGGAGCTCCTATAATTCACCCCTCCACTTT. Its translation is CAWGLGSSYNSPLHF. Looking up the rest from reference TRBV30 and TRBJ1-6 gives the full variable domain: SQTIHQWPATLVQPVGSPLSLECTVEGTSNPNLYWYRQAAGRGLQLLFYSVGIGQISSEVPQNLSASRPQDRQFILSSKKLLLSDSGFYLCAWGLGSSYNSPLHFGNGTRLTVT.

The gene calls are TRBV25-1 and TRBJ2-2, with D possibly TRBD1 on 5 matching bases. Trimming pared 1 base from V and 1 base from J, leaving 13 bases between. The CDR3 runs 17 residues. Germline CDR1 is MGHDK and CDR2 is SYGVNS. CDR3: CASSELKGALNTGELFF. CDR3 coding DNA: TGTGCCAGCAGTGAATTAAAAGGGGCCTTGAACACCGGGGAGCTGTTTTTT.

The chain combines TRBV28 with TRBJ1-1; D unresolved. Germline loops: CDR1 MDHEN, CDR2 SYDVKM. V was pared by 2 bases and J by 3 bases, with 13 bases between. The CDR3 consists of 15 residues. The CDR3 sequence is CASSLPGRAYTEAFF. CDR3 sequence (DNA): TGTGCCAGCAGTTTACCCGGGAGGGCGTACACTGAAGCTTTCTTT.

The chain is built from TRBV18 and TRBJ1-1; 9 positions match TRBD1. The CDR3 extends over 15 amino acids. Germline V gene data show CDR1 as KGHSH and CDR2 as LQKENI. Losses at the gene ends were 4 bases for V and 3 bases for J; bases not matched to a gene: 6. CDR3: CASSLSTGGDTEAFF. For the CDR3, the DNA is TGTGCCAGCTCACTGTCGACAGGGGGGGACACTGAAGCTTTCTTT. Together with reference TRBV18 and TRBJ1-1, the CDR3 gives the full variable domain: NAGVMQNPRHLVRRRGQEARLRCSPMKGHSHVYWYRQLPEEGLKFMVYLQKENIIDESGMPKERFSAEFPKEGPSILRIQQVVRGDSAAYFCASSLSTGGDTEAFFGQGTRLTVV.

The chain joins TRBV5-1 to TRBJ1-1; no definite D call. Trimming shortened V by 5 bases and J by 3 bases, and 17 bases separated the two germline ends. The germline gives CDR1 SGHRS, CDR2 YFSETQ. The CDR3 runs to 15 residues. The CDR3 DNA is TGCGCCAGCAGTTTATTAAGGCCCGAGGACACTGAAGCTTTCTTT. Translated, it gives CASSLLRPEDTEAFF.

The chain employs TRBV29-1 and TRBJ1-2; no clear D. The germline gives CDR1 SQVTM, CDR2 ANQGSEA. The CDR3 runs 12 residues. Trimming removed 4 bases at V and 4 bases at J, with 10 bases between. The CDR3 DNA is TGCAGCGTTGGGGAGAGATCCTATGGCTACACCTTC. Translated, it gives CSVGERSYGYTF.

CDR3 in DNA: TGTGCCAGTAGTATATACGTCGGGGGGATCAGCAATCAGCCCCAGCATTTT. Protein product: CASSIYVGGISNQPQHF. This chain uses TRBV19 with TRBJ1-5; D might be TRBD1 (5 bases). The CDR3 extends over 17 amino acids. Trimming shortened V by 2 bases and J by 1 base, and 15 bases separated the two germline ends. Germline V gene sequence: CDR1 LNHDA, CDR2 SQIVND (reference sequence). Looking up the rest from reference TRBV19 and TRBJ1-5 gives the full variable domain: DGGITQSPKYLFRKEGQNVTLSCEQNLNHDAMYWYRQDPGQGLRLIYYSQIVNDFQKGDIAEGYSVSREKKESFPLTVTSAQKNPTAFYLCASSIYVGGISNQPQHFGDGTRLSIL.

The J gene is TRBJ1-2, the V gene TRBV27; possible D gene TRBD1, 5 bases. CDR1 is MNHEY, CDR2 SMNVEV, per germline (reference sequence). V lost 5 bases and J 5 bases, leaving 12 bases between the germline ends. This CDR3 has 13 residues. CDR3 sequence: CASSPGLNYGYTF. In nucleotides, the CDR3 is TGTGCCAGCAGTCCGGGACTGAATTATGGCTACACCTTC.

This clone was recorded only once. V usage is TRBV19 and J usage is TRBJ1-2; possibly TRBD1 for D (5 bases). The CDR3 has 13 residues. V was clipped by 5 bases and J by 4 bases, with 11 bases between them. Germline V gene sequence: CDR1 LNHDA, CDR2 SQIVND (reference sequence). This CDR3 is CASSPGIAYGYTF. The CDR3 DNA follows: TGTGCCAGTAGTCCAGGGATTGCCTATGGCTACACCTTC.